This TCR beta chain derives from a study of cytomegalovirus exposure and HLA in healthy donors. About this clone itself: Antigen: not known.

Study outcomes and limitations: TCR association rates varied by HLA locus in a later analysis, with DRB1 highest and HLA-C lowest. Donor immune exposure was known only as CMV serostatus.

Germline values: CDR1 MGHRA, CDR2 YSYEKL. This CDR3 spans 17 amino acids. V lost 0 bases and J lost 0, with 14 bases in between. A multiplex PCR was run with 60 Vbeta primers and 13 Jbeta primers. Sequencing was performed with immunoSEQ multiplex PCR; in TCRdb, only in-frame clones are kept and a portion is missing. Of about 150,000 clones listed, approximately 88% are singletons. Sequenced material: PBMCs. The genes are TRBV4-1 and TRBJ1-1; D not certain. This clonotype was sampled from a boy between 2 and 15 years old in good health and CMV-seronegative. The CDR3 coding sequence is TGCGCCAGCAGCCAAGATATGTGGGCAGTAATGAACACTGAAGCTTTCTTT. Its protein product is CASSQDMWAVMNTEAFF.